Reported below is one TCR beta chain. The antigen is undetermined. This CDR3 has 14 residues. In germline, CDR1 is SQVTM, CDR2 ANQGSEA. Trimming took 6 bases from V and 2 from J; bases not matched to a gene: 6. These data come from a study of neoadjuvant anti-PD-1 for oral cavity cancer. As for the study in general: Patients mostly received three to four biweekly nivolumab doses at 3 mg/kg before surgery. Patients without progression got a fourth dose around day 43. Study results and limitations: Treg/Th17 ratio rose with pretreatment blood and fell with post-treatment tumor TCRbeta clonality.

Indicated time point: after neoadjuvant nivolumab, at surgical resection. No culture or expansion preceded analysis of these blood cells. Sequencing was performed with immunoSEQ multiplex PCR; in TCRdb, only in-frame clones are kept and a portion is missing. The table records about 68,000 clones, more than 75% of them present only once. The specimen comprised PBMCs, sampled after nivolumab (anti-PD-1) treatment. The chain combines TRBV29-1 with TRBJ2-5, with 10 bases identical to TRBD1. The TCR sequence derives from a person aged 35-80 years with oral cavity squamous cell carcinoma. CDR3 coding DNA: TGCAGCGTCTTCCGGGACAGGGGTCAAGAGACCCAGTACTTC. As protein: CSVFRDRGQETQYF.